These 6 T cell receptor beta chains were all obtained from the same sample, sequenced in a study of regulatory T cells in long-lasting Graves disease. Time point denoted: newly diagnosed GD, antithyroid drugs for less than 3 months. Preparation of the TCR library used RNA extracted from PBMCs. Library construction for TCR beta used iRepertoire HTBI primers and Arm-PCR of CDR3 regions. TCRdb re-derived calls from the multiplex PCR reads in MiXCR, one entry per CDR3 protein. The profile shows around 230,000 distinct CDR3 sequences, 15% to 20% of them singletons. Sequencing was performed on peripheral blood mononuclear cells (PBMCs), taken at new diagnosis, from a patient treated with antithyroid drugs. The receptors derive from a female donor with Graves disease.

This clonotype was seen only a few times. The DNA of the CDR3 is TGTGCCAGCAGCGTAGGGAGCGGGAGGGGCAATGAGCAGTTCTTC. It is translated as CASSVGSGRGNEQFF. The rearrangement links TRBV9 to TRBJ2-1, with 10 positions matching TRBD2. The CDR3 has 15 amino acids. Losses at the gene ends were 0 bases for V and 6 bases for J; bases not matched to a gene: 3. Germline CDR1 is SGDLS and CDR2 is YYNGEE.

As concerns this clonotype: This may be a read error: a much more frequent sequence differs by one nucleotide. The rearrangement uses TRBV5-4 and TRBJ2-1; maybe TRBD1 (6 bases). Trimming stripped 3 bases from V and 13 bases from J, with 20 bases between. This CDR3 is 14 amino acids long. Germline V gene lookup returns CDR1 SGHNT and CDR2 YYREEE (reference sequence). DNA for the CDR3: TGTGCCAGCAGCTCCCAGGGGCGCCAAGAGACCCAGTTCTTC. This encodes CASSSQGRQETQFF.

The chain employs TRBV10-3 and TRBJ2-5, with TRBD2 identical over 7 bases. The CDR3 totals 15 residues. The germline V gene has CDR1 ENHRY and CDR2 SYGVKD. Trimming cost V 3 bases and J 5 bases; bases outside gene matches: 9. CDR3 in amino acids: CAISDSQGGSETQYF. CDR3 sequence (DNA): TGTGCCATCAGTGACTCTCAGGGAGGGTCGGAGACCCAGTACTTC.

This clonotype was recorded many times. The chain uses TRBV7-9 and TRBJ1-2; D may be TRBD1 (6 bases). The V gene's germline CDR1 is SEHNR and CDR2 FQNEAQ (reference sequence). Trimming removed 3 bases at V and 8 bases at J, with 7 bases between. CDR3 length: 11 amino acids. The CDR3 region is CASSLGQGYTF. CDR3 in DNA: TGTGCCAGCAGCTTGGGACAAGGCTACACCTTC.

This clonotype was counted at least ten times. This rearrangement joins TRBV30 to TRBJ1-1; D ambiguous. The V end lost 2 bases, the J end lost 3 bases, and 7 bases lay between the germline ends. Germline lookup yields CDR1 GTSNPN and CDR2 SVGIG (reference sequence). The CDR3 runs 12 residues. The CDR3 spells CAWSPTDTEAFF. Written as DNA, the CDR3 is TGTGCCTGGAGTCCCACAGACACTGAAGCTTTCTTT.

V and J are TRBV7-2 and TRBJ2-7; 12 bases are a match to TRBD2. This CDR3 spans 14 amino acids. The J segment lost 6 bases and the V segment lost 5 bases, leaving 5 bases of the junction unmatched. Germline V gives CDR1 SGHTA, CDR2 FQGNSA. CDR3 bases: TGTGCCAGCAGCCTCGGACTAGCGGGAATCGAGCAGTACTTC. Encoded protein: CASSLGLAGIEQYF.